Given below is one T cell receptor (beta chain) in context. Its target is unknown. Germline trimming cut 4 bases from V and 3 bases from J; bases unmatched to any gene: 3. The germline V gene has CDR1 MNHNS and CDR2 SASEGT. The CDR3 is 15 amino acids. The data are from a study of graft-versus-host responses after intestinal transplantation. Study-level information: Every transplant recipient was induced with anti-thymocyte globulin, then maintained on tacrolimus and steroids for around 3 years.

General study results and limits: GvH clones detected in recipient marrow included some appearing first in ileum or blood. Among circulating GvH clones, peak levels were associated with early post-transplant declines in HvG clones. Within allografts, high graft-versus-host to host-versus-graft clonal ratios were seen among patients with graft-donor T cell macrochimerism.

Libraries were prepared by immunoSEQ multiplex PCR; TCRdb keeps only in-frame clonotypes and omits some of them. This sample carries tens of thousands of clones, roughly 92% of them seen once, and the ten largest clones take roughly 0.31%. The rearrangement joins TRBV6-1 to TRBJ1-5; 10 bases match TRBD1. The TCR comes from a human donor who received an intestinal transplant. The input for sequencing was unstimulated CD4+ T cells sorted from spleen or lymph node cells, taken before intestinal transplant. CDR3 coding DNA: TGTGCCAGCAGTGGGGACAGGGGCCCCAATCAGCCCCAGCATTTT. It codes for CASSGDRGPNQPQHF.